Each of the 19 T cell receptor beta chains below was sequenced from the same sample in a study of neurological immune-mediated disorders. TCRdb recomputed calls from the 5' RACE reads with MiXCR, one row per CDR3 protein. The repertoire consists of roughly 62,000 distinct CDR3 sequences, with about 3.5% occurring once and the leading ten covering less than 2.5%. Sequencing was done on a sample of PBMCs. The receptors were sampled from a woman aged 50 to 60 with multiple sclerosis.

This clonotype appeared many times. The chain has TRBV11-3 and TRBJ2-1; D may be TRBD2 (6 bases). The CDR3 runs 16 residues. CDR1 SGHNT and CDR2 YENEEA come from the germline V gene. Between the trimmed V and J ends, which lost 3 bases and 8 bases, there was a span of 20 bases. The CDR3 sequence is CASSFSPLASEYEQFF. The CDR3 coding sequence is TGTGCCAGCAGCTTTTCTCCGCTAGCGTCAGAATATGAGCAGTTCTTC.

This clonotype was detected many times. This chain joins TRBV29-1 and TRBJ2-5, with 8 bases lining up with TRBD1. CDR1 and CDR2 from the germline V gene are SQVTM and ANQGSEA. The CDR3 totals 14 residues. After removal of 3 bases from V and 5 bases from J, the junction contained 8 bases not matched to a gene. Written as DNA, the CDR3 is TGCAGCGTTGAGCTAAAGACAGGGGACGAGACCCAGTACTTC. Translating gives CSVELKTGDETQYF.

This clonotype has a count of ten or more. The CDR3 coding sequence is TGCAGTGCTCCGGAGGTAGCGGGAGCGATTGACAATGAGCAGTTCTTC. Translation gives CSAPEVAGAIDNEQFF. The V call is TRBV20-1, the J call TRBJ2-1, with 9 nucleotides matching TRBD2. The V gene's germline CDR1 is DFQATT and CDR2 SNEGSKA (reference sequence). The trim removed 5 bases at V and 5 bases at J, leaving 13 bases unmatched. The CDR3 sequence is 16 residues long.

This clonotype has at least ten counts. This chain uses TRBV15 with TRBJ1-1, with D possibly being TRBD1 (5 bases). The germline V gene encodes CDR1 LNHNV and CDR2 YYDKDF (reference sequence). The V and J ends lost 0 bases and 5 bases respectively, with 16 bases between them. The CDR3 sequence is 16 residues long. CDR3 coding DNA: TGTGCCACCAGCAGAGATGTCAGGGCGGTTTGGACTGAAGCTTTCTTT. It codes for CATSRDVRAVWTEAFF.

This clonotype was counted ten times or more. The germline gene is not matched at one end of the junction; a read error may be the cause. The V and J genes are TRBV6-5 and TRBJ1-5; 8 positions match TRBD1. The CDR3 totals 14 residues. The germline V gene has CDR1 MNHEY and CDR2 SVGAGI. CDR3 loop: CASRPGQANQPQNF. Written as DNA, the CDR3 is TGTGCCAGCAGGCCGGGACAGGCCAATCAGCCCCAGAATTTT.

In its sample, this clonotype was seen a few times. The junction departs from the called germline gene at one end, perhaps through a read error. The chain has TRBV12-3 or TRBV12-4 and TRBJ1-5; TRBD1 might be the D (5 bases). The CDR3 has 14 residues. The CDR3 sequence is CASSSGWGNQPQNF. The CDR3, as DNA: TGTGCCAGCAGCTCAGGATGGGGCAATCAGCCCCAGAATTTT.

Many counts were recorded for this clonotype. J is TRBJ2-7 and V is TRBV20-1; perhaps TRBD2 as D (5 bases). Germline CDR1 is DFQATT and CDR2 is SNEGSKA (reference sequence). Trimming stripped 5 bases from V and 5 bases from J, with 16 bases between. This CDR3 comprises 13 residues. The CDR3 reads CSAPYGVQNEQYF. As DNA, the CDR3 is TGCAGTGCTCCCTACGGGGTCCAGAACGAGCAGTACTTC.

This clonotype was recorded at least ten times. The chain couples TRBV7-8 to TRBJ1-1; D gene ambiguous. The CDR3 spans 13 residues. V was cut by 3 bases and J by 4 bases, with 9 bases left in between. Germline V CDR1 and CDR2: SGHVS, FQNEAQ. For the CDR3, the DNA is TGTGCCAGCAGCTTGGGCAGACTCACTGAAGCTTTCTTT. It specifies CASSLGRLTEAFF.

This clonotype turned up a few times. The V call is TRBV7-2, the J call TRBJ1-2; maybe TRBD1 (6 bases). Between the trimmed V and J ends, which lost 3 bases and 2 bases, there was a span of 10 bases. This CDR3 contains 14 residues. The germline V gene has CDR1 SGHTA and CDR2 FQGNSA. In DNA, the CDR3 is TGTGCCAGCAGCTTCCTGACAGGAAACTATGGCTACACCTTC. Translated, it gives CASSFLTGNYGYTF.

Ten or more counts support this clonotype. The chain employs TRBV20-1 and TRBJ2-7; 10 bases are shared with TRBD2. Germline V gene sequence: CDR1 DFQATT, CDR2 SNEGSKA (reference sequence). With 0 bases clipped from V and 1 base from J, the junction kept 3 bases outside the gene matches. There are 15 residues in the CDR3. The CDR3 DNA sequence: TGCAGTGCTAGAGATGCTAGCGGGGGTTCCTACGAGCAGTACTTC. It yields the protein CSARDASGGSYEQYF.

V is TRBV2 and J is TRBJ1-5; D unresolved. The V gene's germline CDR1 is SNHLY and CDR2 FYNNEI. The germline V and J ends were trimmed by 6 bases and 2 bases, with 11 bases remaining between them. This CDR3 has 14 amino acids. CDR3 in DNA: TGTGCCAGCAGCAGCGCCACGGGCAATCAGCCCCAGCATTTT. Translated, it gives CASSSATGNQPQHF.

This clonotype was observed many times. The rearrangement uses TRBV5-1 and TRBJ2-3; tentatively, D is TRBD2 (5 bases). The CDR3 has 15 residues. V lost 0 bases, J lost 1 base, and 9 bases lay in between. Germline CDR1 reads SGHRS; CDR2 reads YFSETQ. The CDR3 loop reads CASSLVPAGTDTQYF. In DNA form, the CDR3 reads TGCGCCAGCAGCTTGGTACCAGCGGGCACAGATACGCAGTATTTT.

This clonotype was counted at least ten times. The junction does not match germline at one end; this may be a read error. This sequence joins TRBV6-6 and TRBJ1-5, with D hard to call. Germline V gives CDR1 MNHNY, CDR2 SVGAGI (reference sequence). The CDR3 has 12 residues. CDR3 in amino acids: CASSPLNQPQNF. The CDR3 bases are TGTGCCAGCAGTCCCCTCAATCAGCCCCAGAATTTT.

Many counts were recorded for this clonotype. The chain combines TRBV7-6 with TRBJ2-7; 12 bases match TRBD2. CDR1 and CDR2 (germline): SGHVS, FNYEAQ. Unmatched junction bases numbered 1, after V lost 4 bases and J lost 3 bases. This CDR3 region has 14 residues. CDR3: CASSSGLAGYEQYF. The CDR3 DNA reads as TGTGCCAGCAGCTCGGGACTAGCGGGCTACGAGCAGTACTTC.

The sample holds many counts of this clonotype. The chain combines TRBV18 with TRBJ1-1; 7 bases line up with TRBD1. The CDR3 has 14 residues. Germline CDR1 is KGHSH and CDR2 is LQKENI. Trimming cost V 3 bases and J 5 bases; bases outside gene matches: 6. DNA for the CDR3: TGTGCCAGCTCACCCGGACAGGCGGAGACTGAAGCTTTCTTT. Translating it yields CASSPGQAETEAFF.

This clonotype was picked up many times. The gene calls are TRBV7-9 and TRBJ1-4; 10 bases map to TRBD1. Looked up from germline, CDR1 is SEHNR and CDR2 is FQNEAQ (reference sequence). V shed 4 bases and J 10 bases; nucleotides not matched to a gene: 6. The CDR3 sequence is 14 residues long. The CDR3 DNA is TGTGCCAGCAGCTCTGACAGGGGGCAGGGAAAACTGTTTTTT. Translation: CASSSDRGQGKLFF.

This clonotype was picked up many times. The chain combines TRBV6-2 or TRBV6-3 with TRBJ1-5; D is unresolved. The CDR3 extends over 14 amino acids. Germline lookup yields CDR1 MNHEY and CDR2 SVGEGT. The V end was cut by 0 bases, the J end by 0 bases, with 3 bases between. The CDR3 DNA follows: TGTGCCAGCAGTTACTCGGTTAGCAATCAGCCCCAGCATTTT. Protein product: CASSYSVSNQPQHF.

This clonotype has ten or more counts. V is TRBV13 and J is TRBJ2-1; D gene ambiguous. The CDR3 extends over 13 amino acids. Between the trimmed V and J ends, which lost 0 bases and 6 bases, there was a span of 6 bases. CDR1 and CDR2 (germline): PRHDT, FYEKMQ (reference sequence). CDR3 DNA: TGTGCCAGCAGCTTAGGCGGTTCCAATGAGCAGTTCTTC. Its translation: CASSLGGSNEQFF.

This clonotype has ten or more counts. The chain joins TRBV20-1 to TRBJ2-7; D remains ambiguous. Trimming shortened V by 6 bases and J by 5 bases, and 14 bases separated the two germline ends. Germline loops: CDR1 DFQATT, CDR2 SNEGSKA (reference sequence). The CDR3 covers 12 residues. CDR3 in amino acids: CSARPIGNEQYF. CDR3 DNA: TGCAGTGCACGCCCTATAGGGAACGAGCAGTACTTC.